The rows below give T cell receptor beta chains drawn from one sample of a study of T cells in Graves' hyperthyroidism and ophthalmopathy. Via MiXCR, TCRdb re-called the multiplex PCR reads, giving one row per CDR3 protein. Of about 270,000 distinct CDR3 sequences detected, about 15% appear once; the ten largest clones hold 30% to 35%. Sequencing used blood. These receptors came from a woman aged 45-60 years with Graves' hyperthyroidism that later progressed to Graves' ophthalmopathy. The CDR3 runs from the conserved cysteine through the conserved F or W. The D gene is left open where the match is weak. Expanded clones are given a class, and other clones once, few, many or no size at all.

v_call: TRBV7-6
clone_size: .
j_call: TRBJ2-1
d_call: TRBD1
cdr3_nt: TGTGCCAGCAGCCTATCCTACAGGGGGAGGACCTACAATGAGCAGTTCTTC
cdr3_aa: CASSLSYRGRTYNEQFF

v_call: TRBV7-9
clone_size: many
j_call: TRBJ2-3
d_call: TRBD1
cdr3_nt: TGTGCCAGCAGCCCAAACTCCGGGACAGGGGCCTACCCCGATCGGGCAGATACGCAGTATTTT
cdr3_aa: CASSPNSGTGAYPDRADTQYF

v_call: TRBV19
clone_size: .
j_call: TRBJ2-6
d_call: .
cdr3_nt: TGTGCCAGTACCGGACAGCCTTCGTCTGGGGCCAACGTCCTGACTTTC
cdr3_aa: CASTGQPSSGANVLTF

v_call: TRBV6-4
clone_size: .
j_call: TRBJ1-2
d_call: .
cdr3_nt: TGTGCCAGCAGTGATGGATACTATGGCTACACCTTC
cdr3_aa: CASSDGYYGYTF

v_call: TRBV28
clone_size: many
j_call: TRBJ1-1
d_call: .
cdr3_nt: TGTGCCAGCATAGGTGGGACGGTAAACACTGAAGCTTTCTTT
cdr3_aa: CASIGGTVNTEAFF

v_call: TRBV4-1
clone_size: few
j_call: TRBJ1-2
d_call: .
cdr3_nt: TGCGCCAGCAGCCAGGTGAGGGTTCCATCTAACTATGGCTACACCTTC
cdr3_aa: CASSQVRVPSNYGYTF

v_call: TRBV12-3/TRBV12-4
clone_size: .
j_call: TRBJ1-5
d_call: .
cdr3_nt: TGTGCCAGCACGAACGGAGGGGGGGGGGGTCAGCCCCAGCATTTT
cdr3_aa: CASTNGGGGGQPQHF

v_call: TRBV2
clone_size: many
j_call: TRBJ1-6
d_call: .
cdr3_nt: TGTGCCAGCGGAGGGGGTAGAAATTCACCCCTCCACTTT
cdr3_aa: CASGGGRNSPLHF

v_call: TRBV28
clone_size: many
j_call: TRBJ1-2
d_call: .
cdr3_nt: TGTGCCAGCAGCTTTTTGGACATCGCTAACTATGGCTACACCTTC
cdr3_aa: CASSFLDIANYGYTF

v_call: TRBV20-1
clone_size: few
j_call: TRBJ1-2
d_call: TRBD1
cdr3_nt: TGCAGTGCTAGTACCGGGACAGGGACCGCCGGCTACACCTTC
cdr3_aa: CSASTGTGTAGYTF

v_call: TRBV7-9
clone_size: .
j_call: TRBJ2-5
d_call: TRBD1
cdr3_nt: TGTGCCAGCAGCGGGGGGACAGGGGGTAGAGAGACCCAGTACTTC
cdr3_aa: CASSGGTGGRETQYF

v_call: TRBV30
clone_size: many
j_call: TRBJ1-5
d_call: .
cdr3_nt: TGTGCCTGGAGTCGGGACACTAGCAATCAGCCCCAGCATTTT
cdr3_aa: CAWSRDTSNQPQHF

v_call: TRBV12-3/TRBV12-4
clone_size: many
j_call: TRBJ2-1
d_call: .
cdr3_nt: TGTGCCAGCAGTACGGACAATGAGCAGTTCTTC
cdr3_aa: CASSTDNEQFF

v_call: TRBV2
clone_size: many
j_call: TRBJ2-7
d_call: TRBD1
cdr3_nt: TGTGCCAGCATTAGGACAGGGGCTTACGAGCAGTACTTC
cdr3_aa: CASIRTGAYEQYF

v_call: TRBV6-1
clone_size: .
j_call: TRBJ1-5
d_call: .
cdr3_nt: TGTGCCAGCAGCCCCGGGTCCCGGAAGCAGCCCCAGCATTTT
cdr3_aa: CASSPGSRKQPQHF

v_call: TRBV2
clone_size: once
j_call: TRBJ2-2
d_call: TRBD2
cdr3_nt: TGTGCCAGCAGTTCTCGAGCGGGAGGGCCAACCGGGGAGCTGTTTTTT
cdr3_aa: CASSSRAGGPTGELFF

v_call: TRBV6-2/TRBV6-3
clone_size: many
j_call: TRBJ1-2
d_call: .
cdr3_nt: TGTGCCAGCAGACTGCAGCGCTATGGCTACACCTTC
cdr3_aa: CASRLQRYGYTF

v_call: TRBV24-1
clone_size: many
j_call: TRBJ1-2
d_call: .
cdr3_nt: TGTGCCACCAGTGACCCAATGGAAGGGGCGGATGGCTACACCTTC
cdr3_aa: CATSDPMEGADGYTF

v_call: TRBV20-1
clone_size: many
j_call: TRBJ2-3
d_call: TRBD2
cdr3_nt: TGCAGTGCTAGGATTCCGGGACTAGCGGGAGAAAGCGCAGATACGCAGTATTTT
cdr3_aa: CSARIPGLAGESADTQYF

v_call: TRBV6-2/TRBV6-3
clone_size: few
j_call: TRBJ2-7
d_call: .
cdr3_nt: TGTGCCAGCAGTTACCAACTAGTGGAAACGGGGGAGCAGTACTTC
cdr3_aa: CASSYQLVETGEQYF

v_call: TRBV28
clone_size: few
j_call: TRBJ1-3
d_call: .
cdr3_nt: TGTGCCAGCAGTTTGCCCCATTCCCCCATATATTTT
cdr3_aa: CASSLPHSPIYF

v_call: TRBV6-1
clone_size: many
j_call: TRBJ1-1
d_call: .
cdr3_nt: TGTGCCAGCAGAAGGCAAGCGAACACTGAAGCTTTCTTT
cdr3_aa: CASRRQANTEAFF

v_call: TRBV6-1
clone_size: few
j_call: TRBJ2-3
d_call: .
cdr3_nt: TGTGCCAGCAGCCCTAATAGCGGATACACAGATACGCAGTATTTT
cdr3_aa: CASSPNSGYTDTQYF

v_call: TRBV10-3
clone_size: .
j_call: TRBJ2-3
d_call: .
cdr3_nt: TGTGCCATCAGTGGATACACAGATACGCAGTATTTT
cdr3_aa: CAISGYTDTQYF

v_call: TRBV28
clone_size: many
j_call: TRBJ1-1
d_call: .
cdr3_nt: TGTGCCAGCACCGTGACAGGAACAGACACTGAAGCTTTCTTT
cdr3_aa: CASTVTGTDTEAFF

v_call: TRBV7-8
clone_size: few
j_call: TRBJ1-2
d_call: .
cdr3_nt: TGTGCCAGCAGCCACTCAATTAACTATGGCTACACCTTC
cdr3_aa: CASSHSINYGYTF

v_call: TRBV7-3
clone_size: many
j_call: TRBJ2-3
d_call: TRBD2
cdr3_nt: TGTGCCAGCAGCCTTAGCGGGAGTGGGTCAGATACGCAGTATTTT
cdr3_aa: CASSLSGSGSDTQYF

v_call: TRBV4-1
clone_size: .
j_call: TRBJ2-5
d_call: .
cdr3_nt: TGCGCCAGCAGCCATCCTACAATAGGTATCCAAGAGACCCAGTACTTC
cdr3_aa: CASSHPTIGIQETQYF

v_call: TRBV7-3
clone_size: many
j_call: TRBJ2-1
d_call: TRBD1
cdr3_nt: TGTGCCAGCAGTCAACTTGGACAGGGGGCCCAACGGGAGCAGTTCTTC
cdr3_aa: CASSQLGQGAQREQFF

v_call: TRBV7-8
clone_size: many
j_call: TRBJ2-1
d_call: .
cdr3_nt: TGTGCCAGCAGCTTAGAAACCCAGGGTTCCAATGAGCAGTTCTTC
cdr3_aa: CASSLETQGSNEQFF

v_call: TRBV5-1
clone_size: .
j_call: TRBJ2-7
d_call: .
cdr3_nt: TGCGCCAGCAGCTTGGCGGGACCCCCTGGAGAGCAGTACTTC
cdr3_aa: CASSLAGPPGEQYF

v_call: TRBV18
clone_size: many
j_call: TRBJ2-7
d_call: TRBD2
cdr3_nt: TGTGCCAGCTCACCACCGGGACTAGCAGAGCAGTACTTC
cdr3_aa: CASSPPGLAEQYF

v_call: TRBV5-1
clone_size: many
j_call: TRBJ1-2
d_call: TRBD1
cdr3_nt: TGCGCCAGCAGCTTGGTCTCTCGGGGGACAGGGCCCGGCTACACCTTC
cdr3_aa: CASSLVSRGTGPGYTF

v_call: TRBV7-7
clone_size: many
j_call: TRBJ2-5
d_call: TRBD1
cdr3_nt: TGTGCTAGCAGCCAACAGACAGGGCCCCAAGAGACCCAGTACTTC
cdr3_aa: CASSQQTGPQETQYF

v_call: TRBV19
clone_size: .
j_call: TRBJ2-7
d_call: TRBD1
cdr3_nt: TGTGCCAGTGCCGACAGGGGGGGTGACGAGCAGTACTTC
cdr3_aa: CASADRGGDEQYF

v_call: TRBV27
clone_size: many
j_call: TRBJ2-3
d_call: .
cdr3_nt: TGTGCCAGCAGTTTAAATCCAAGGGGTGTAGATACGCAGTATTTT
cdr3_aa: CASSLNPRGVDTQYF

v_call: TRBV5-1
clone_size: many
j_call: TRBJ1-1
d_call: TRBD1
cdr3_nt: TGCGCCAGCAGCGACCGGGACAGGAACATGAACACTGAAGCTTTCTTT
cdr3_aa: CASSDRDRNMNTEAFF

v_call: TRBV20-1
clone_size: many
j_call: TRBJ2-1
d_call: TRBD2
cdr3_nt: TGCAGTGCTCTATTTAGCGGGAGGGCCGCCTACAATGAGCAGTTCTTC
cdr3_aa: CSALFSGRAAYNEQFF

v_call: TRBV28
clone_size: many
j_call: TRBJ1-4
d_call: .
cdr3_nt: TGTGCCAGCAGTTTCGGGGCACCAACTAATGAAAAACTGTTTTTT
cdr3_aa: CASSFGAPTNEKLFF

v_call: TRBV28
clone_size: .
j_call: TRBJ1-5
d_call: .
cdr3_nt: TGTGCCAGCAGTTTATTTCGGGGGCAGCAGCCCCAGCATTTT
cdr3_aa: CASSLFRGQQPQHF